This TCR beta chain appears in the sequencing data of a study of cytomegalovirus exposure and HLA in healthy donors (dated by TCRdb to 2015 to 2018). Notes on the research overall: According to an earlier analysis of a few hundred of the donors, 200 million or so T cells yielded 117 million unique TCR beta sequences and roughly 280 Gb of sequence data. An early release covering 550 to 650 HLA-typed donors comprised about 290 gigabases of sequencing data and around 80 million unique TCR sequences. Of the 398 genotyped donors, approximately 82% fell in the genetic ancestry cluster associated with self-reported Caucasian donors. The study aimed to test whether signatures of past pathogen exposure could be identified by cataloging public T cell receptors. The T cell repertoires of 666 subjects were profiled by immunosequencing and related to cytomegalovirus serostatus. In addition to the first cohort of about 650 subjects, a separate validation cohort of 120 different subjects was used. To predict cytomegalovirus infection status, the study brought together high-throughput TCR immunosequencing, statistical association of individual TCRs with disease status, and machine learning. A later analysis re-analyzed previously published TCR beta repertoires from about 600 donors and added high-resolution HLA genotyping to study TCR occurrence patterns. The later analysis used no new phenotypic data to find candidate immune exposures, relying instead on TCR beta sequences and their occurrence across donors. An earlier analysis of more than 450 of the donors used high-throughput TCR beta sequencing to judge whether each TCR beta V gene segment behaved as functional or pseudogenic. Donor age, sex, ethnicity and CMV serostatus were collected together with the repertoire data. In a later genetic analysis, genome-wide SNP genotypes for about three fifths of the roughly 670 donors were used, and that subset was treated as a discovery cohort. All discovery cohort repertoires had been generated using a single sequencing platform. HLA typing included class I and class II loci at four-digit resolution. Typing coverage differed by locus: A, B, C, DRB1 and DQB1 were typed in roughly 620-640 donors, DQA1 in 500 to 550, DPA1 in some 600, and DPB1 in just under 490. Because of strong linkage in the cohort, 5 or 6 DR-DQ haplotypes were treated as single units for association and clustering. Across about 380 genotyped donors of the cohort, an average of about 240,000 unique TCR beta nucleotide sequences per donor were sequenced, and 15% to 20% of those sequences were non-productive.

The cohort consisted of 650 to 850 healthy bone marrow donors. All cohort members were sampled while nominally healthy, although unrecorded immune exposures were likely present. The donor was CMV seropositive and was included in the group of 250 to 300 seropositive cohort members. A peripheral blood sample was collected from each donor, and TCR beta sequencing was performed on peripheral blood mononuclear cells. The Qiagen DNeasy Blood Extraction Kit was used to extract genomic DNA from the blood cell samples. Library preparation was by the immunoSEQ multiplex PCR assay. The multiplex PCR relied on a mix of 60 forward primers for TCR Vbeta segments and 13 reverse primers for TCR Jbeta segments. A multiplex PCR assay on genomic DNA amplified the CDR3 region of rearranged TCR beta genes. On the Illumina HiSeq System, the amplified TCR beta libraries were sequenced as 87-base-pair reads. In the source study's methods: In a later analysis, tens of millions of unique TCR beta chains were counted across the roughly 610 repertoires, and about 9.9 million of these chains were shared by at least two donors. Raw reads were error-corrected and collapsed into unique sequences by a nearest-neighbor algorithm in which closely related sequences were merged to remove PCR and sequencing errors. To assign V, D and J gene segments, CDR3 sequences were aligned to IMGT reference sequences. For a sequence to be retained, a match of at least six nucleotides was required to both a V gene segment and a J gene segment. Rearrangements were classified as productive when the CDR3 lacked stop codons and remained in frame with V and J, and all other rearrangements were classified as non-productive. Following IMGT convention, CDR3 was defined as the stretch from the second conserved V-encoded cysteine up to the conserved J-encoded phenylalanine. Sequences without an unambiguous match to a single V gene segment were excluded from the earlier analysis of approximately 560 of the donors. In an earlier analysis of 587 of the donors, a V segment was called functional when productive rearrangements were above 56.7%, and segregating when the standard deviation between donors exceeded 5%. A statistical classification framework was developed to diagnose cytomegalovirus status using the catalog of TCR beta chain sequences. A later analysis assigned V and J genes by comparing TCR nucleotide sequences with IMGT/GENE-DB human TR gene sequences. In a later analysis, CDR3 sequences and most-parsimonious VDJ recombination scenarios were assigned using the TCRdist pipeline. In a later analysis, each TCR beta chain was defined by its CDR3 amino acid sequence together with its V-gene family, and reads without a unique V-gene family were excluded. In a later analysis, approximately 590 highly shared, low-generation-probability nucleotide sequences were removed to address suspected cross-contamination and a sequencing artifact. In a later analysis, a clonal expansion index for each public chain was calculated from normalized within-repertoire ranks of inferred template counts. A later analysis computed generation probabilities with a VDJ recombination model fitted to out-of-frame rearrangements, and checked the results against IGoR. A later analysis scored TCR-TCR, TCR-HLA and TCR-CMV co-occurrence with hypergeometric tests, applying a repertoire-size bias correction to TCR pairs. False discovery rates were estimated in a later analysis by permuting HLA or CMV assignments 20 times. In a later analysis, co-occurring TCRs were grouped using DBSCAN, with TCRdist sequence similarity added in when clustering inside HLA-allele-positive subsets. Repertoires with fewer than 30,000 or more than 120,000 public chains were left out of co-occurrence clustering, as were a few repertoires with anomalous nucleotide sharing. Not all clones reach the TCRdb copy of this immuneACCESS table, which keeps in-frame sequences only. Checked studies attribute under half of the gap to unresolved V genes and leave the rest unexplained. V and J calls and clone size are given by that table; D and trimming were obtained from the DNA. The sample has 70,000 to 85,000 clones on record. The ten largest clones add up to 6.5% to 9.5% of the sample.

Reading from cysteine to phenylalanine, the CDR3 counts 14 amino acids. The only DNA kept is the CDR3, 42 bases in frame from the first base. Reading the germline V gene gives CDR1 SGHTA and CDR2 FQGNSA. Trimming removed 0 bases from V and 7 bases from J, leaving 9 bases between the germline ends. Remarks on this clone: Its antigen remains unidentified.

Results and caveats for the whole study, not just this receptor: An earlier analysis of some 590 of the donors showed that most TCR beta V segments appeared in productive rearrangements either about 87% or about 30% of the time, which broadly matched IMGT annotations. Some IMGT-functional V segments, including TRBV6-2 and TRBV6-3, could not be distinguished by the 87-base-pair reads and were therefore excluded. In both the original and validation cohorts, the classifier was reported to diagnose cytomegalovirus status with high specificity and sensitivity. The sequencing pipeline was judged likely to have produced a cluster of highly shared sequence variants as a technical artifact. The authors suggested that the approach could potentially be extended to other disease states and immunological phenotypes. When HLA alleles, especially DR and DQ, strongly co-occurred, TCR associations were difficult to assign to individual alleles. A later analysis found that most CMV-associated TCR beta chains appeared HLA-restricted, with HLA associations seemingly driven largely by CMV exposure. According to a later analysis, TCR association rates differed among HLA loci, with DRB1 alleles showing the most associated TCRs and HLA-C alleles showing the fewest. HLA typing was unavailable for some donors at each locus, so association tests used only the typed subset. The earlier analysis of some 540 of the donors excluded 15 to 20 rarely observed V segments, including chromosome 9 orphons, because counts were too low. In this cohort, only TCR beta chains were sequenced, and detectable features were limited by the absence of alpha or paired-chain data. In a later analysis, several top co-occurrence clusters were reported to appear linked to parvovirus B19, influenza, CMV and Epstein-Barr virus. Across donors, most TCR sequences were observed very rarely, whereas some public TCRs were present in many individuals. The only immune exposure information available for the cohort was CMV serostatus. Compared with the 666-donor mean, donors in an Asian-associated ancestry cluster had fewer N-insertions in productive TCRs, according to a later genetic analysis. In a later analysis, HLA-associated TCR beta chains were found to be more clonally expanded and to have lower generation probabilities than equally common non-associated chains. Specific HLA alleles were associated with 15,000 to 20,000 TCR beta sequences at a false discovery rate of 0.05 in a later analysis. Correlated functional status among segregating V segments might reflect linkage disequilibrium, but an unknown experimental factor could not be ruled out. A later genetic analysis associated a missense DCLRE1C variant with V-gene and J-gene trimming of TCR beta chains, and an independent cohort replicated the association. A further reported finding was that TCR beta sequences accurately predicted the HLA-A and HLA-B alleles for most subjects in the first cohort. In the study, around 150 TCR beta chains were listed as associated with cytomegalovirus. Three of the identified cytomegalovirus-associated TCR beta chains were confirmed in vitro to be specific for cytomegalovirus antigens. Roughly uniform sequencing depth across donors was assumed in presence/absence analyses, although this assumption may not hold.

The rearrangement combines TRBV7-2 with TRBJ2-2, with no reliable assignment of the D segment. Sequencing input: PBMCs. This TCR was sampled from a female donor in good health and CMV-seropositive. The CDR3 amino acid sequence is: CASSLALRSGELFF. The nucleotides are TGTGCCAGCAGCTTAGCGCTCCGTAGCGGGGAGCTGTTTTTT.